This passage covers 11 T cell receptor beta chains from one sample sequenced in a study of T-cell reconstitution after alpha-beta-depleted transplantation in children. Researchers prepared the TCRbeta library using unique molecular identifiers, the study reports. Each CDR3 protein gets one entry after TCRdb re-called the PCR reads with MiXCR. The sample consists of approximately 83,000 distinct CDR3 sequences, more than 7% of them appearing once. This material consisted of PBMCs from the stem cell graft donor, taken from the stem cell graft. These TCRs come from a human donor who donated a stem cell graft to a child with congenital amegakaryocytic thrombocytopenia.

The table lists this clonotype with many counts. This sequence joins TRBV5-1 and TRBJ2-3; 7 bases are a match to TRBD2. Germline loops: CDR1 SGHRS, CDR2 YFSETQ. The CDR3 loop spans 14 amino acids. Unmatched junction bases numbered 7, after V lost 5 bases and J lost 4 bases. CDR3 protein: CASSNSGWPDTQYF. The CDR3, as DNA: TGCGCCAGCAGTAATAGCGGGTGGCCAGATACGCAGTATTTT.

This clonotype was observed at least ten times. The rearrangement links TRBV20-1 to TRBJ2-1; D is unresolved. CDR1 and CDR2 (germline): DFQATT, SNEGSKA (reference sequence). Trimming took off 0 bases at V and 7 bases at J, with 16 bases between the two ends. The CDR3 covers 15 residues. The CDR3 DNA follows: TGCAGTGCTAGAGATGCCAGTTACCTACGGAATGAGCAGTTCTTC. Its translation: CSARDASYLRNEQFF.

In its sample, this clonotype was seen many times. This chain joins TRBV7-2 and TRBJ2-2; D possibly matches TRBD1 or TRBD2 (5 bases each). The CDR3 loop spans 17 amino acids. Deletions cut 5 bases from V and 2 bases from J, with 18 bases between. Germline V gene data show CDR1 as SGHTA and CDR2 as FQGNSA. This CDR3 is CASSPRGGWSNTGELFF. The CDR3 nucleotides are TGTGCCAGCAGCCCTCGGGGCGGGTGGTCTAACACCGGGGAGCTGTTTTTT.

This clonotype came up many times. CDR3 amino acids: CASSDYLRDRRVETQYF. The CDR3, as DNA: TGTGCCAGCAGCGACTACCTACGCGACAGGAGAGTTGAGACCCAGTACTTC. This sequence joins TRBV5-5 and TRBJ2-5; TRBD1 is a possible D gene (6 bases). Trimming pared 4 bases from V and 5 bases from J, leaving 24 bases between. The CDR3 is made up of 17 amino acids. Germline CDR1 SGHKS, CDR2 YYEKEE (reference sequence).

This clonotype has ten or more counts. The chain uses TRBV9 and TRBJ1-1, with 7 positions matching TRBD1. Germline trimming cut 1 base from V and 5 bases from J; bases unmatched to any gene: 17. Germline lookup yields CDR1 SGDLS and CDR2 YYNGEE. There are 18 residues in the CDR3. This chain's CDR3 is CASSVLAQGEGARTEAFF. The CDR3 region has the DNA TGTGCCAGCAGCGTATTGGCCCAGGGGGAGGGGGCGCGAACTGAAGCTTTCTTT.

This clonotype was seen many times. V is TRBV20-1 and J is TRBJ1-6; TRBD1 might be the D (5 bases). There are 14 residues in the CDR3. Deletions cut 0 bases from V and 17 bases from J, with 20 bases between. Germline-derived CDR1 and CDR2 are DFQATT and SNEGSKA (reference sequence). DNA for the CDR3: TGCAGTGCTAGAGAACTTCAAACAGGTTTTAGATTCCACTTT. This sequence encodes CSARELQTGFRFHF.

This clonotype was observed many times. The chain links TRBV20-1 to TRBJ2-3, with a weak D call TRBD2 (6 bases). This CDR3 contains 13 residues. Germline V gene lookup returns CDR1 DFQATT and CDR2 SNEGSKA (reference sequence). V shed 6 bases and J shed 1 base, with 11 bases lying between them. This CDR3 is CSAGGRGTDTQYF. CDR3 DNA: TGCAGTGCCGGAGGGAGAGGCACAGATACGCAGTATTTT.

Ten or more counts support this clonotype. The chain recombines TRBV20-1 with TRBJ1-6; the D gene is possibly TRBD1 (6 bases). There are 15 residues in the CDR3. Trimming pared 1 base from V and 10 bases from J, leaving 17 bases between. Germline values: CDR1 DFQATT, CDR2 SNEGSKA (reference sequence). The DNA for the CDR3 is TGCAGTGCTAGAGGGGTACAGGGAATGTGGTCACCCCTCCACTTT. Encoded protein: CSARGVQGMWSPLHF.

This clonotype was counted ten times or more. The rearrangement links TRBV7-2 to TRBJ2-3, with D unresolved. Germline CDR1 reads SGHTA; CDR2 reads FQGNSA. The V gene lost 0 bases and the J gene lost 1 base, with 8 bases spanning the gap. The CDR3 loop spans 15 amino acids. The DNA for the CDR3 is TGTGCCAGCAGCTTAGCGCCCGACCGCACAGATACGCAGTATTTT. This translates into CASSLAPDRTDTQYF.

The sample holds many counts of this clonotype. The chain has TRBV20-1 and TRBJ2-3; TRBD2 matches 13 bases. The germline V gene encodes CDR1 DFQATT and CDR2 SNEGSKA (reference sequence). V lost 0 bases, J lost 3 bases, and 6 bases stayed unmatched. The CDR3 runs to 17 residues. The CDR3 region is CSARDRKGLAGTDTQYF. The CDR3 DNA reads as TGCAGTGCTAGAGATCGGAAGGGACTAGCGGGGACAGATACGCAGTATTTT.

The sample holds a few counts of this clonotype. The chain joins TRBV2 to TRBJ2-1; no reliable D call. The V end was cut by 2 bases, the J end by 6 bases, with 14 bases between. This CDR3 comprises 15 residues. Germline assignment: CDR1 SNHLY and CDR2 FYNNEI. DNA for the CDR3: TGTGCCAGCAGTGAAATAGGGTTTGTCGCCAATGAGCAGTTCTTC. It encodes CASSEIGFVANEQFF. The variable domain in full, completed from reference TRBV2 and TRBJ2-1, reads EPEVTQTPSHQVTQMGQEVILRCVPISNHLYFYWYRQILGQKVEFLVSFYNNEISEKSEIFDDQFSVERPDGSNFTLKIRSTKLEDSAMYFCASSEIGFVANEQFFGPGTRLTVL.